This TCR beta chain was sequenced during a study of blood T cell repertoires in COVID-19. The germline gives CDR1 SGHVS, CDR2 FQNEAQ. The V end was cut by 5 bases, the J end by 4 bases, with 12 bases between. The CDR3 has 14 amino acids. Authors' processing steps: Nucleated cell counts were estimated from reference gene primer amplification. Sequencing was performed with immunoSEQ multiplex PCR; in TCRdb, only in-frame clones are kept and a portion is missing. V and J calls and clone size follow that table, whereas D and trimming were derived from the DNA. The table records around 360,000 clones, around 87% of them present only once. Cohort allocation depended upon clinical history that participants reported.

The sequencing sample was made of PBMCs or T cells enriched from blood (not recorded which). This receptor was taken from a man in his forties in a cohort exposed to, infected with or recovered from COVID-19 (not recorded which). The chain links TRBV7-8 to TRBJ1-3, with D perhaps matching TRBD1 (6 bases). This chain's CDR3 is CASSIRGMGNTIYF. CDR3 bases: TGTGCCAGCAGCATCAGGGGAATGGGAAACACCATATATTTT.